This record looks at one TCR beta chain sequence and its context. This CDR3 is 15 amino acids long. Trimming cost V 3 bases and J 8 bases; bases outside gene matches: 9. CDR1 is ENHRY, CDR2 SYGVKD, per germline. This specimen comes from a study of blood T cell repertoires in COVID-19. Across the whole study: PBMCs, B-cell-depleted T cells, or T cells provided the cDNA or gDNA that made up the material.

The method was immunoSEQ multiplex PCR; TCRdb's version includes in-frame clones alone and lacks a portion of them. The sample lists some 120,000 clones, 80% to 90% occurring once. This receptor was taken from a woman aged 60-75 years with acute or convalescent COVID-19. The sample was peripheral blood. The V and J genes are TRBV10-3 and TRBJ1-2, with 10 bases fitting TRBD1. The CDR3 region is CAISDEGTGVIGYTF. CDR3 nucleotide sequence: TGTGCCATCAGTGATGAGGGGACAGGGGTCATCGGCTACACCTTC.